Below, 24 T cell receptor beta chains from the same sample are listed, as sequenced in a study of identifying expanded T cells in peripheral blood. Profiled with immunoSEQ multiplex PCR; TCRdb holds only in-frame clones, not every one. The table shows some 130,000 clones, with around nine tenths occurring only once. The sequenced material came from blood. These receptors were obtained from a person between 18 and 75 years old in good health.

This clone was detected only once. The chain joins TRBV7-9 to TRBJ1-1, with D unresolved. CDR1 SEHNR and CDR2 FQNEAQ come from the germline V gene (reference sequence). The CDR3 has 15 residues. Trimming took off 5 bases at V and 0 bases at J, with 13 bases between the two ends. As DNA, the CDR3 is TGTGCCAGCAGCCCTATGGTGGAGATGAACACTGAAGCTTTCTTT. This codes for CASSPMVEMNTEAFF.

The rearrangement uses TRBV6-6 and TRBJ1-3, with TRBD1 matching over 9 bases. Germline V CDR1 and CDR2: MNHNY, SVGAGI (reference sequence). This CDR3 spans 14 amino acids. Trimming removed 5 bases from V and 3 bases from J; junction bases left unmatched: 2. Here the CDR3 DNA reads TGTGCCAGCAGTGAGACAGGGGGTGGAAACACCATATATTTT. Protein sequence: CASSETGGGNTIYF.

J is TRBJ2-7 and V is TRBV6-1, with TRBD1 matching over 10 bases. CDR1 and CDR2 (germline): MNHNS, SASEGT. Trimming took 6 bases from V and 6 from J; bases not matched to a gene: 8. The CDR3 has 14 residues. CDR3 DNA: TGTGCCAGCAGAAGACCCGGGACAGGGGCCGAGCAGTACTTC. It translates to CASRRPGTGAEQYF.

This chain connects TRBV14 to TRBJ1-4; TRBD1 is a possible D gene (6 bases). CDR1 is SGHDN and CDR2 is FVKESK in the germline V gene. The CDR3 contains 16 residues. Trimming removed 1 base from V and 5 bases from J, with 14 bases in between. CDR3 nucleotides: TGTGCCAGCAGCCAAGCCCAGACAGGCCAAAATGAAAAACTGTTTTTT. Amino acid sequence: CASSQAQTGQNEKLFF. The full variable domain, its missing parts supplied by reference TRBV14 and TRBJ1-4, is EAGVTQFPSHSVIEKGQTVTLRCDPISGHDNLYWYRRVMGKEIKFLLHFVKESKQDESGMPNNRFLAERTGGTYSTLKVQPAELEDSGVYFCASSQAQTGQNEKLFFGSGTQLSVL.

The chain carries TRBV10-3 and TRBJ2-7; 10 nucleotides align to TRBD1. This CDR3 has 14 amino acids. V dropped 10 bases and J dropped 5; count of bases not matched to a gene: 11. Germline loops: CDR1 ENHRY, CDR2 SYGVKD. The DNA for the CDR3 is TGTGCCACCACTTACCGACAGGGGGCGGACGAGCAGTACTTC. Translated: CATTYRQGADEQYF.

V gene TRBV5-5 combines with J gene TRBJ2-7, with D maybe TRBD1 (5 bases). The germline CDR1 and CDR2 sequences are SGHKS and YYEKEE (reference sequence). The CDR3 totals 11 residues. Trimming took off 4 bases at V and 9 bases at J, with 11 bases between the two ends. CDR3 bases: TGTGCCAGCAGCCTCGGACATGTGCAGTACTTC. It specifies CASSLGHVQYF.

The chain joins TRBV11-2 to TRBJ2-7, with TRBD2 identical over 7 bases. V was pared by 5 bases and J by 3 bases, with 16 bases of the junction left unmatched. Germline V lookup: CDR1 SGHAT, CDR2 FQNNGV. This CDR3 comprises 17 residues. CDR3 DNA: TGTGCCAGCAGCGTCTACCCTAGGGCGGGAGAAGTCTACGAGCAGTACTTC. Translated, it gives CASSVYPRAGEVYEQYF. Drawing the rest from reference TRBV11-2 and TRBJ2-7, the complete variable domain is EAGVAQSPRYKIIEKRQSVAFWCNPISGHATLYWYQQILGQGPKLLIQFQNNGVVDDSQLPKDRFSAERLKGVDSTLKIQPAKLEDSAVYLCASSVYPRAGEVYEQYFGPGTRLTVT.

CDR3 in DNA: TGTGCCAGCAGTTACCAAGACAGGGGAAAGCAGTACTTC. Amino acids: CASSYQDRGKQYF. The chain recombines TRBV6-5 with TRBJ2-7; 8 bases map to TRBD1. Germline V gene lookup returns CDR1 MNHEY and CDR2 SVGAGI. The CDR3 extends over 13 amino acids. V shed 2 bases, J shed 8 bases, and the junction held 5 bases outside the gene matches.

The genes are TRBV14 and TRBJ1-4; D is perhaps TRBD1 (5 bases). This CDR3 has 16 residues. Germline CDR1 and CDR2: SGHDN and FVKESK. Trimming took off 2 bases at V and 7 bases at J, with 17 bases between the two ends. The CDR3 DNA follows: TGTGCCAGCAGCCAAAGTGCGGGACTGCCCCTTGAAAAACTGTTTTTT. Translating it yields CASSQSAGLPLEKLFF.

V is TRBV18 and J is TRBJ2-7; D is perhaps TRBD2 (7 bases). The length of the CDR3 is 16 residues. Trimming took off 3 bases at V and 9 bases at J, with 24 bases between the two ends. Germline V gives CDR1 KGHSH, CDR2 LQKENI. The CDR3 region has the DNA TGTGCCAGCTCACCGAGTCTCGAACAGGGAGGGACCTGGCAGTACTTC. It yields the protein CASSPSLEQGGTWQYF. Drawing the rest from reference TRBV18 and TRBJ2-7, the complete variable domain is NAGVMQNPRHLVRRRGQEARLRCSPMKGHSHVYWYRQLPEEGLKFMVYLQKENIIDESGMPKERFSAEFPKEGPSILRIQQVVRGDSAAYFCASSPSLEQGGTWQYFGPGTRLTVT.

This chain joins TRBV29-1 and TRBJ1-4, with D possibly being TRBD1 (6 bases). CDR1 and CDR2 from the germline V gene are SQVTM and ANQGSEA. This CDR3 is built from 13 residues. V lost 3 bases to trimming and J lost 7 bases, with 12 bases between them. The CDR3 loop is CSVDRGMGEKLFF. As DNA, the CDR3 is TGCAGCGTTGACAGGGGAATGGGTGAAAAACTGTTTTTT.

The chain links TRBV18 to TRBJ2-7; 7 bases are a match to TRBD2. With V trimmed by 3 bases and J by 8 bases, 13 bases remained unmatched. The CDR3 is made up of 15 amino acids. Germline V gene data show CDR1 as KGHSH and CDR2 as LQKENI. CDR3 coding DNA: TGTGCCAGCTCACCTAGCGGGTCCATAGTACGCCAGCAGTACTTC. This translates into CASSPSGSIVRQQYF.

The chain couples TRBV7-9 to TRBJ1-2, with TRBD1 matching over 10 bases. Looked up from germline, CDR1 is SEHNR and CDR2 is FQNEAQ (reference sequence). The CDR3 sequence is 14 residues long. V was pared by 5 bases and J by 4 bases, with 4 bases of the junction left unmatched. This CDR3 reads CASSRDRGTYGYTF. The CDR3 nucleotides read TGTGCCAGCAGCCGGGACAGGGGAACCTATGGCTACACCTTC.

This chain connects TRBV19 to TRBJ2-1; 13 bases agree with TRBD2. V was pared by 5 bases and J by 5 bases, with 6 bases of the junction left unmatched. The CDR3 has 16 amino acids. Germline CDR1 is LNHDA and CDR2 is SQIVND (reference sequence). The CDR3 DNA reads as TGTGCCAGTAGTCATCTCACTAGCGGGAGGGACAATGAGCAGTTCTTC. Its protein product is CASSHLTSGRDNEQFF.

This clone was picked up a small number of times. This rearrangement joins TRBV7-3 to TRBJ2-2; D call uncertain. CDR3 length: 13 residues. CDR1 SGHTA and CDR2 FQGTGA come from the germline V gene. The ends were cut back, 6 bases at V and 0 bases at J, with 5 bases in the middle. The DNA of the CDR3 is TGTGCCAGCAGTTATTCGAACACCGGGGAGCTGTTTTTT. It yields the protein CASSYSNTGELFF.

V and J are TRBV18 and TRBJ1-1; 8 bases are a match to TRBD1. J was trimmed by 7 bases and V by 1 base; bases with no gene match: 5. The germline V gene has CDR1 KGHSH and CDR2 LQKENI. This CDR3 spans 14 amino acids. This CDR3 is CASSPQGTGLEAFF. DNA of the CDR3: TGTGCCAGCTCACCACAGGGGACAGGACTTGAAGCTTTCTTT.

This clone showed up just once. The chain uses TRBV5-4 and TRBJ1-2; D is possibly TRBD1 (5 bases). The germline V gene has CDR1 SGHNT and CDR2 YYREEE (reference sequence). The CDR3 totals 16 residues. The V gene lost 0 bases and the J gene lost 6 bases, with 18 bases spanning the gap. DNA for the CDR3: TGTGCCAGCAGCTTGGCTTTAGGGGCCGGGGAGAATGGCTACACCTTC. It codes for CASSLALGAGENGYTF.

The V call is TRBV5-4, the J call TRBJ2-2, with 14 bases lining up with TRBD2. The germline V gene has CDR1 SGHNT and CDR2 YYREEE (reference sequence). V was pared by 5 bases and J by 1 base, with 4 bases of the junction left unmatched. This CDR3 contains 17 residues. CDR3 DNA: TGTGCCAGCAGACAAGGACTAGCGGGGGGGAACACCGGGGAGCTGTTTTTT. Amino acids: CASRQGLAGGNTGELFF.

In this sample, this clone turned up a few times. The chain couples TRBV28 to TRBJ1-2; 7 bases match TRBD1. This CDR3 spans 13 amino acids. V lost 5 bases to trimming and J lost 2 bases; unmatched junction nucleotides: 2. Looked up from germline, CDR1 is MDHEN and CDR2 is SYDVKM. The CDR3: CASSTGQNYGYTF. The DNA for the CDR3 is TGTGCCAGCAGTACGGGACAGAACTATGGCTACACCTTC.

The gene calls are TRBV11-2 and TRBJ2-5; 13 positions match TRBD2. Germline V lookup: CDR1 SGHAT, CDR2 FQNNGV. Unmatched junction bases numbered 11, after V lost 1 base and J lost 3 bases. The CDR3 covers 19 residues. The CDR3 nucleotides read TGTGCCAGCAGCTTAGGGCGGACTAGCGGGAGTGACGTTAAAGAGACCCAGTACTTC. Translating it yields CASSLGRTSGSDVKETQYF.

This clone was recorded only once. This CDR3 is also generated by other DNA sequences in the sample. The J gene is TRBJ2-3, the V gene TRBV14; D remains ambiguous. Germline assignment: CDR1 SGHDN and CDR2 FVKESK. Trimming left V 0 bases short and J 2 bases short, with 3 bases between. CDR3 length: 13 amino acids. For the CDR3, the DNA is TGTGCCAGCAGCCAAGACCTCACAGATACGCAGTATTTT. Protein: CASSQDLTDTQYF.

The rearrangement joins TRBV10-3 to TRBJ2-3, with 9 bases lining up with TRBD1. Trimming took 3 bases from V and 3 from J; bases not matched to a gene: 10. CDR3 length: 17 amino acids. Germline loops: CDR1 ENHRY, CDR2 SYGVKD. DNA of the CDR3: TGTGCCATCAGTGAACTAAACTCGGGACAGGGAACAGATACGCAGTATTTT. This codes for CAISELNSGQGTDTQYF.

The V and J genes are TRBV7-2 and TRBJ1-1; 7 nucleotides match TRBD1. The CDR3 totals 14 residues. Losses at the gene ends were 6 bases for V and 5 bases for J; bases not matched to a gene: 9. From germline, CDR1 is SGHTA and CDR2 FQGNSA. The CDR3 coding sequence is TGTGCCAGCAGTCCCGGGGCAGGGGGAACTGAAGCTTTCTTT. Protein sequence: CASSPGAGGTEAFF.

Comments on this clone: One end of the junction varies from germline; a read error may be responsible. For the CDR3, the DNA is TGTGCCAGCAGATCGGGTAGCGGGTACCCAGATTCGCAGTATTTT. Its protein product is CASRSGSGYPDSQYF. The chain joins TRBV19 to TRBJ2-3, with 7 bases aligning to TRBD2. The CDR3 sequence is 15 residues long. Per the germline V gene, CDR1 is LNHDA and CDR2 is SQIVND (reference sequence).